This TCR beta chain was sequenced for a study of blood T cell repertoires in COVID-19. Study in general: Italy, Spain and the United States were the sources of the convalescent and acute COVID-19 samples. In each case, the material was cDNA or gDNA derived from T cells, B-cell-depleted T cells, or PBMCs.

Source study methods: Amplification of reference gene primers was used by the study to estimate nucleated cell counts. This table comes from immunoSEQ multiplex PCR, and its TCRdb copy is limited to in-frame clones, with some not included. D and trimming were read from the DNA, whereas the V and J calls and clone size are those reported in that table. This repertoire shows over 250,000 clones, 85% to 90% found once; its top ten account for more than 1.3%. Sequenced input: peripheral blood. The receptor was isolated from a middle-aged woman who had recovered from COVID-19.

The CDR3 nucleotides read TGTGCCAGCAGTTACTCGAGAGACAGCCCTTCTAGGTTCTACGAGCAGTACTTC. It translates to CASSYSRDSPSRFYEQYF. The chain employs TRBV6-2 or TRBV6-3 and TRBJ2-7, with D possibly being TRBD1 (5 bases). The CDR3 consists of 18 residues. Germline values: CDR1 MNHEY, CDR2 SVGEGT. V was pared by 0 bases and J by 3 bases, with 21 bases between.